The 8 T cell receptor beta chains below were found in one sample sequenced in a study of cytomegalovirus exposure and HLA in healthy donors. The assay was immunoSEQ multiplex PCR, and TCRdb's table has in-frame clones only and misses some. The data show a few hundred thousand clones, with around nine tenths seen just once and roughly 0.93% held by the top ten. The sequenced material came from PBMCs. Receptors originate from a woman younger than 35 in good health and CMV-seronegative.

The CDR3 bases are TGTGCCACCAGCAGCGAGTTTTTGGTAGGGGTTACAGATACGCAGTATTTT. As protein: CATSSEFLVGVTDTQYF. This chain uses TRBV15 with TRBJ2-3; perhaps TRBD1 as D (5 bases). This CDR3 has 17 amino acids. The V end lost 3 bases, the J end lost 3 bases, and 19 bases lay between the germline ends. Germline CDR1 reads LNHNV; CDR2 reads YYDKDF (reference sequence).

The rearrangement uses TRBV18 and TRBJ1-2; a weak D match, TRBD1 (5 bases). Germline V gene lookup returns CDR1 KGHSH and CDR2 LQKENI. This CDR3 has 12 residues. V lost 1 base, J lost 9 bases, and 9 bases lay in between. As DNA, the CDR3 is TGTGCCAGCTCACCACAGGGGACTAGCTACACCTTC. Protein: CASSPQGTSYTF.

The chain has TRBV5-1 and TRBJ2-7, with 8 bases aligning to TRBD2. The junction had 6 bases not matched to a gene; V was cut back by 5 bases and J by 5 bases. Germline CDR1 is SGHRS and CDR2 is YFSETQ. CDR3 length: 13 amino acids. The CDR3 sequence is CASRQSGRNEQYF. The CDR3 DNA reads TGCGCCAGCAGACAGAGCGGGAGAAACGAGCAGTACTTC.

This chain joins TRBV11-2 and TRBJ1-2; D is possibly TRBD1 (5 bases). Germline loops: CDR1 SGHAT, CDR2 FQNNGV. The V end lost 3 bases, the J end lost 5 bases, and 13 bases lay between the germline ends. The CDR3 spans 14 residues. Here the CDR3 DNA reads TGTGCCAGCAGCTTTTCTGACAGTGGGTATGGCTACACCTTC. It is translated as CASSFSDSGYGYTF.

Here the CDR3 reads CASSVTSGSVTGELFF. CDR3 sequence (DNA): TGTGCCAGCAGCGTGACTAGCGGGAGCGTCACCGGGGAGCTGTTTTTT. This rearrangement joins TRBV9 to TRBJ2-2, with 12 bases that match TRBD2. V was pared by 2 bases and J by 4 bases, with 3 bases of the junction left unmatched. The CDR3 totals 16 residues. CDR1 SGDLS and CDR2 YYNGEE come from the germline V gene.

This clone occurred once. The rearrangement uses TRBV9 and TRBJ2-1; D not resolved. The V gene lost 0 bases and the J gene lost 6 bases, with 10 bases spanning the gap. The CDR3 has 14 residues. The germline gives CDR1 SGDLS, CDR2 YYNGEE. CDR3 bases: TGTGCCAGCAGCGTAGCTAAACTGTCCAATGAGCAGTTCTTC. It encodes CASSVAKLSNEQFF.

This chain uses TRBV27 with TRBJ2-7; 8 bases line up with TRBD2. V lost 5 bases to trimming and J lost 7 bases; unmatched junction nucleotides: 7. Per the germline V gene, CDR1 is MNHEY and CDR2 is SMNVEV (reference sequence). This CDR3 has 13 residues. The CDR3 DNA follows: TGTGCCAGCAGTCCCAGCGGGAGAGGGGAGCAGTACTTC. Translation: CASSPSGRGEQYF.

The chain recombines TRBV7-9 with TRBJ2-1, with 8 bases lining up with TRBD2. CDR1 SEHNR and CDR2 FQNEAQ come from the germline V gene (reference sequence). Germline trimming cut 2 bases from V and 4 bases from J; bases unmatched to any gene: 16. The CDR3 has 19 amino acids. The CDR3 spells CASSLLAQGAGGKYNEQFF. CDR3 nucleotide sequence: TGTGCCAGCAGCTTACTGGCTCAGGGTGCGGGGGGTAAATACAATGAGCAGTTCTTC.